These 29 T cell receptor beta chains share one sample of origin, sequenced in a study of beta chain features in type 1 diabetes. The authors reverse transcribed all of the isolated RNA, so sequencing captured expressed TCRB transcripts. Using immunoSEQ multiplex PCR, the repertoire was profiled, and TCRdb retains in-frame clones only, with some absent. The data hold roughly 140,000 clones, with about 8.1% observed a single time. Sequencing used central memory CD4+ T cells from blood. Receptor source: a man between 18 and 35 years old in good health.

This clone came up many times. This chain joins TRBV30 and TRBJ2-7; 8 nucleotides agree with TRBD2. V trimming: 3 bases; J trimming: 5 bases; junction bases outside the gene matches: 6. Per germline, CDR1 GTSNPN and CDR2 SVGIG (reference sequence). The CDR3 covers 13 residues. The CDR3 DNA reads TGTGCCTGGAGCGGGAGGGCCGATGACGAGCAGTACTTC. It encodes CAWSGRADDEQYF.

This clone was seen at least ten times. The chain carries TRBV7-2 and TRBJ2-2; no definite D call. Between the trimmed V and J ends, which lost 2 bases and 9 bases, there was a span of 4 bases. The CDR3 contains 11 residues. Per germline, CDR1 SGHTA and CDR2 FQGNSA. CDR3 in amino acids: CASSLSRELFF. The CDR3 coding sequence is TGTGCCAGCAGCTTATCCAGGGAGCTGTTTTTT.

This clone showed up just a few times. V usage is TRBV28 and J usage is TRBJ2-2; D not certain. The V gene lost 10 bases and the J gene lost 0 bases, with 12 bases spanning the gap. CDR3 length equals 14 residues. Germline CDR1 and CDR2: MDHEN and SYDVKM. The CDR3 spells CAISAGANTGELFF. In DNA, the CDR3 is TGTGCCATTTCGGCTGGAGCGAACACCGGGGAGCTGTTTTTT.

The sample holds a few counts of this clone. The V call is TRBV11-2, the J call TRBJ1-5; D remains ambiguous. With 6 bases removed from V and 5 bases from J, the gap between germline ends came to 11 bases. Germline CDR1 SGHAT, CDR2 FQNNGV. The CDR3 is 13 residues long. CDR3 in DNA: TGTGCCAGCAGTCCGAACTTCGATCAGCCCCAGCATTTT. Its protein is CASSPNFDQPQHF.

There are a few counts of this clone. The chain links TRBV29-1 to TRBJ1-4; no reliable D call. V was clipped by 8 bases and J by 2 bases, with 15 bases between them. The CDR3 length is 14 residues. In germline, CDR1 is SQVTM, CDR2 ANQGSEA. The CDR3 protein is CSPAVPWTNEKLFF. The CDR3, as DNA: TGCAGCCCTGCGGTCCCCTGGACTAATGAAAAACTGTTTTTT.

This clone has more than one count but fewer than ten. The rearrangement joins TRBV7-2 to TRBJ2-7; TRBD1 aligns across 8 bases. The CDR3 sequence is 14 residues long. Germline CDR1 reads SGHTA; CDR2 reads FQGNSA. Trimming removed 6 bases from V and 4 bases from J; junction bases left unmatched: 8. Here the CDR3 reads CASSQRQGWYEQYF. The CDR3 DNA sequence: TGTGCCAGCAGTCAGCGACAGGGGTGGTACGAGCAGTACTTC.

This clone was seen only a few times. This chain links TRBV7-2 with TRBJ2-3; tentatively, D is TRBD1 (5 bases). Germline V gives CDR1 SGHTA, CDR2 FQGNSA. CDR3 length equals 15 residues. V lost 7 bases and J lost 0, with 14 bases in between. This chain's CDR3 is CASTLVGASTDTQYF. The CDR3 region has the DNA TGTGCCAGCACCCTAGTAGGGGCTAGCACAGATACGCAGTATTTT. Variable domain in full (rest from reference TRBV7-2 and TRBJ2-3): GAGVSQSPSNKVTEKGKDVELRCDPISGHTALYWYRQSLGQGLEFLIYFQGNSAPDKSGLPSDRFSAERTGGSVSTLTIQRTQQEDSAVYLCASTLVGASTDTQYFGPGTRLTVL.

This clone was seen many times. J is TRBJ2-1 and V is TRBV4-3; 13 nucleotides match TRBD2. J lost 6 bases, V lost 2 bases, and 1 base had no gene match. The CDR3 length is 15 residues. Germline assignment: CDR1 LGHNA and CDR2 YSLEER. The CDR3 reads CASSQRTSGGNEQFF. The CDR3 DNA reads as TGCGCCAGCAGCCAAAGGACTAGCGGGGGCAATGAGCAGTTCTTC.

The genes are TRBV9 and TRBJ1-5; 7 bases map to TRBD1. Germline V gene data show CDR1 as SGDLS and CDR2 as YYNGEE. The V segment lost 7 bases and the J segment 3 bases; nucleotides outside the gene matches: 1. There are 12 residues in the CDR3. DNA for the CDR3: TGTGCCAGCGGACAGGACAATCAGCCCCAGCATTTT. It codes for CASGQDNQPQHF.

This chain connects TRBV30 to TRBJ2-7; 14 bases line up with TRBD2. The CDR3 runs to 17 residues. CDR1 is GTSNPN, CDR2 SVGIG, per germline (reference sequence). The J segment lost 0 bases and the V segment lost 1 base, leaving 5 bases of the junction unmatched. CDR3 amino acids: CAWSGRTSGGYSYEQYF. CDR3 in DNA: TGTGCCTGGAGTGGACGGACTAGCGGGGGGTACTCCTACGAGCAGTACTTC.

This clone was seen a few times. The rearrangement joins TRBV7-6 to TRBJ2-1; D is uncertain. Trimming shortened V by 5 bases and J by 5 bases, and 10 bases separated the two germline ends. The CDR3 contains 13 residues. Germline V lookup: CDR1 SGHVS, CDR2 FNYEAQ. The CDR3 protein is CASSPSYNNEQFF. Here the CDR3 DNA reads TGTGCCAGCAGCCCATCCTATAACAATGAGCAGTTCTTC.

The chain combines TRBV19 with TRBJ2-2, with D possibly TRBD2 on 6 matching bases. Germline values: CDR1 LNHDA, CDR2 SQIVND (reference sequence). CDR3 length: 14 amino acids. V was pared by 5 bases and J by 6 bases, with 13 bases between. CDR3 sequence reads: CASSGLGGAGELFF. Written as DNA, the CDR3 is TGTGCCAGTAGTGGGTTGGGGGGTGCCGGGGAGCTGTTTTTT.

The gene calls are TRBV6-5 and TRBJ2-1, with 11 bases that match TRBD2. CDR3 size: 15 residues. V lost 6 bases and J lost 9; bases outside the gene matches: 10. Germline lookup yields CDR1 MNHEY and CDR2 SVGAGI. CDR3 coding DNA: TGTGCCAGCAGCCCGATAGCGGGAGGGGCCCCTGAGCAGTTCTTC. Amino acid sequence: CASSPIAGGAPEQFF.

In its sample, this clone was seen a few times. The chain carries TRBV5-1 and TRBJ2-7; a possible D gene is TRBD2 (6 bases). CDR3 length: 14 amino acids. CDR1 is SGHRS, CDR2 YFSETQ, per germline. Trimming removed 2 bases at V and 6 bases at J, with 15 bases between. The DNA for the CDR3 is TGCGCCAGCAGCTTTGGAGGGGCCAGGAGCGAGCAGTACTTC. Its translation: CASSFGGARSEQYF.

This clone has a handful of counts. The V gene is TRBV7-2, the J gene TRBJ2-7, with 8 bases aligning to TRBD1. From germline, CDR1 is SGHTA and CDR2 FQGNSA. The CDR3 has 15 residues. The V gene end was trimmed by 6 bases and the J gene end by 0 bases; junction bases not matched to a gene: 7. The CDR3 DNA reads as TGTGCCAGCAGACGCACAGGGGGAGACTCCTACGAGCAGTACTTC. Its translation: CASRRTGGDSYEQYF. Full variable domain (outside the CDR3, taken from reference TRBV7-2 and TRBJ2-7): GAGVSQSPSNKVTEKGKDVELRCDPISGHTALYWYRQSLGQGLEFLIYFQGNSAPDKSGLPSDRFSAERTGGSVSTLTIQRTQQEDSAVYLCASRRTGGDSYEQYFGPGTRLTVT.

This clone occurred a few times. The V gene is TRBV11-3, the J gene TRBJ2-3, with a possible D match to TRBD2 (6 bases). The CDR3 is 16 amino acids. The germline V gene has CDR1 SGHNT and CDR2 YENEEA. Trimming shortened V by 5 bases and J by 7 bases, and 22 bases separated the two germline ends. CDR3 coding DNA: TGTGCCAGCAGCGAATCCGCCGGGGGAAAATTCAATACGCAGTATTTT. This gives the protein CASSESAGGKFNTQYF.

This clone was seen repeatedly, ten times or more. The genes are TRBV10-3 and TRBJ2-6; 7 bases map to TRBD1. Germline trimming cut 6 bases from V and 2 bases from J; bases unmatched to any gene: 4. From germline, CDR1 is ENHRY and CDR2 SYGVKD. The CDR3 is 15 amino acids. The CDR3 is CAISKQGPGANVLTF. CDR3 DNA: TGTGCCATCAGCAAACAGGGGCCTGGGGCCAACGTCCTGACTTTC.

The chain combines TRBV6-1 with TRBJ1-1, with no clear D. The CDR3 covers 13 residues. Trimming took 5 bases from V and 1 from J, leaving 8 bases between them. Germline values: CDR1 MNHNS, CDR2 SASEGT. CDR3 loop: CASSLARNTEAFF. Written as DNA, the CDR3 is TGTGCCAGCAGTTTGGCCCGGAACACTGAAGCTTTCTTT.

This clone was detected only a few times. The chain combines TRBV11-2 with TRBJ1-2, with 7 bases fitting TRBD1. This CDR3 spans 12 amino acids. V dropped 4 bases and J dropped 5; count of bases not matched to a gene: 1. Germline V CDR1 and CDR2: SGHAT, FQNNGV. This chain's CDR3 is CASSSGQYGYTF. For the CDR3, the DNA is TGTGCCAGCAGCTCGGGACAGTATGGCTACACCTTC.

The rearrangement links TRBV19 to TRBJ2-7; possibly TRBD2 for D (6 bases). The CDR3 runs to 16 residues. V was shortened by 3 bases and J by 0 bases, with 15 bases between the two germline ends. Germline V lookup: CDR1 LNHDA, CDR2 SQIVND (reference sequence). CDR3 protein: CASSIGGGRSSYEQYF. The CDR3 DNA follows: TGTGCCAGTAGTATCGGGGGTGGCAGGAGCTCCTACGAGCAGTACTTC.

This clone was seen at least ten times. The genes are TRBV7-8 and TRBJ1-1, with D maybe TRBD1 (5 bases). The CDR3 contains 14 residues. Per germline, CDR1 SGHVS and CDR2 FQNEAQ. V lost 5 bases and J 2 bases, leaving 12 bases between the germline ends. CDR3 coding DNA: TGTGCCAGCAGCAGATACGGACATAACACTGAAGCTTTCTTT. Encoded protein: CASSRYGHNTEAFF.

The V and J genes are TRBV10-3 and TRBJ1-3; D is ambiguous. The length of the CDR3 is 12 residues. With 10 bases removed from V and 4 bases from J, the gap between germline ends came to 11 bases. In germline, CDR1 is ENHRY, CDR2 SYGVKD. The CDR3 spells CATEGSGNTIYF. In nucleotides, the CDR3 is TGTGCCACGGAGGGTTCCGGAAACACCATATATTTT.

The chain carries TRBV18 and TRBJ1-1; the match to TRBD1 covers 8 bases. Germline V gene data show CDR1 as KGHSH and CDR2 as LQKENI. The length of the CDR3 is 16 residues. The V and J ends lost 2 bases and 1 base, in that order; junction bases with no gene match: 6. CDR3: CASSPGGTGPNTEAFF. The DNA for the CDR3 is TGTGCCAGCTCACCAGGGGGGACAGGACCGAACACTGAAGCTTTCTTT.

This clone occurred a few times. The chain uses TRBV7-9 and TRBJ2-2, with D tentatively TRBD2 (7 bases). V dropped 2 bases and J dropped 14 bases, with 15 bases sitting between them. Per germline, CDR1 SEHNR and CDR2 FQNEAQ (reference sequence). This CDR3 spans 13 amino acids. CDR3 DNA: TGTGCCAGCAGCTTACCGGGGGAGGGGACACTGTTTTTT. Residues: CASSLPGEGTLFF. The complete variable domain, with remaining parts taken from reference TRBV7-9 and TRBJ2-2, reads DTGVSQNPRHKITKRGQNVTFRCDPISEHNRLYWYRQTLGQGPEFLTYFQNEAQLEKSRLLSDRFSAERPKGSFSTLEIQRTEQGDSAMYLCASSLPGEGTLFFGEGSRLTVL.

The J gene is TRBJ1-6, the V gene TRBV7-6; no reliable D call. Germline CDR1 reads SGHVS; CDR2 reads FNYEAQ. This CDR3 is 14 amino acids long. Trimming shortened V by 4 bases and J by 14 bases, and 18 bases separated the two germline ends. The CDR3 region has the DNA TGTGCCAGCAGCTCGGCCCCGGCCTCGGGATCCCTCCACTTT. Translated: CASSSAPASGSLHF.

The chain recombines TRBV5-1 with TRBJ2-5, with 9 bases fitting TRBD1. V trimming: 0 bases; J trimming: 2 bases; junction bases outside the gene matches: 5. Germline V gives CDR1 SGHRS, CDR2 YFSETQ. The CDR3 length is 16 residues. This CDR3 reads CASSLEGQGNQETQYF. CDR3 bases: TGCGCCAGCAGCTTGGAGGGACAGGGTAATCAAGAGACCCAGTACTTC.

V is TRBV6-5 and J is TRBJ1-2; tentatively, D is TRBD1 (5 bases). This CDR3 is built from 13 residues. Germline values: CDR1 MNHEY, CDR2 SVGAGI. Trimming cost V 2 bases and J 8 bases, with 12 bases left between them. In nucleotides, the CDR3 is TGTGCCAGCAGTTACCAGGGTCTGAAGGGCTACACCTTC. This codes for CASSYQGLKGYTF.

This clone came up many times. This sequence may be a read error, since a much larger clone differs from it by one base. Other DNA sequences within the sample encode an identical CDR3. This chain connects TRBV7-2 to TRBJ2-7, with D perhaps matching TRBD1 (6 bases). Germline V CDR1 and CDR2: SGHTA, FQGNSA. Trimming removed 0 bases from V and 2 bases from J, with 8 bases in between. The CDR3 spans 14 residues. The CDR3 reads CASSLAAGAYEQYF. For the CDR3, the DNA is TGTGCCAGCAGCTTAGCCGCAGGGGCCTACGAGCAGTACTTC.

This chain uses TRBV6-4 with TRBJ2-1; 9 nucleotides align to TRBD2. The CDR3 consists of 14 residues. Germline values: CDR1 MRHNA, CDR2 SNTAGT. The J segment lost 4 bases and the V segment lost 11 bases, leaving 9 bases of the junction unmatched. DNA of the CDR3: TGTGCCCCGCTAGCGGGACCTAATTACAATGAGCAGTTCTTC. Translation gives CAPLAGPNYNEQFF.